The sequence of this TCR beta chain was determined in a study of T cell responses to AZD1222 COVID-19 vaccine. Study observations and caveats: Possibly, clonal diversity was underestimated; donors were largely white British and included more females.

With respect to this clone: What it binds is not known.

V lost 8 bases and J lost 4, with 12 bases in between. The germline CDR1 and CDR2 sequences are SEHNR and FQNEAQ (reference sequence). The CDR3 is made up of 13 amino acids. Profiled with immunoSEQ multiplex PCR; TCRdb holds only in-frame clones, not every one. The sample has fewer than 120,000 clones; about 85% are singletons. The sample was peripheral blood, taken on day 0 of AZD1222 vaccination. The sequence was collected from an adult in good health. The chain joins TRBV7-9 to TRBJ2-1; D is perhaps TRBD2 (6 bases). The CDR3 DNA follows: TGTGCCAGCCGGGACTCGGATTACAATGAGCAGTTCTTC. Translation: CASRDSDYNEQFF.